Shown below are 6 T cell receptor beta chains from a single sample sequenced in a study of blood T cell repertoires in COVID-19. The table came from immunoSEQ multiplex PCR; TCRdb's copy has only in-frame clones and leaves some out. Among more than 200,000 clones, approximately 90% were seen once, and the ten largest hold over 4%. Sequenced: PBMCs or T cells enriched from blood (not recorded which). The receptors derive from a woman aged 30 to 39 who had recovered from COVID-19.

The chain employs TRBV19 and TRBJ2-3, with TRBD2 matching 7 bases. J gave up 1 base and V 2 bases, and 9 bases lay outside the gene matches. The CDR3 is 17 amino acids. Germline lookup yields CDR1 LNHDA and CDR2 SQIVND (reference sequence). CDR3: CASSIRSGGRGTDTQYF. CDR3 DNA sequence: TGTGCCAGTAGTATAAGGTCCGGCGGGAGAGGCACAGATACGCAGTATTTT.

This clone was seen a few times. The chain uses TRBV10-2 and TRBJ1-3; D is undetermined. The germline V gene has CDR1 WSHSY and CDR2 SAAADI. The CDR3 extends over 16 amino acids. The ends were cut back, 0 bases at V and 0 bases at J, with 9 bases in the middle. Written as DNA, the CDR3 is TGCGCCAGCAGTGAGTCCGCAGGCAGCTCTGGAAACACCATATATTTT. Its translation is CASSESAGSSGNTIYF.

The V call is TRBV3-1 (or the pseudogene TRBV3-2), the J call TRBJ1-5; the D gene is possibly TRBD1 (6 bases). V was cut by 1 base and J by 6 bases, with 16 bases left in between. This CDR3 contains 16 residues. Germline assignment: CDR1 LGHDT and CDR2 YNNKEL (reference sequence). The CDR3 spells CASSQGQGTRSQPQHF. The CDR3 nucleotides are TGTGCCAGCAGCCAAGGTCAGGGGACCAGAAGTCAGCCCCAGCATTTT.

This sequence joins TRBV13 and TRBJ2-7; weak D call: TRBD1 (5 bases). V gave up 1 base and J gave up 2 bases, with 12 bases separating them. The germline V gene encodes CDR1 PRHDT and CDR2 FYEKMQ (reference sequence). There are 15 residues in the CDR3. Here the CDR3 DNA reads TGTGCCAGCAGCTTAGACCCAGGGAATCCCTACGAGCAGTACTTC. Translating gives CASSLDPGNPYEQYF.

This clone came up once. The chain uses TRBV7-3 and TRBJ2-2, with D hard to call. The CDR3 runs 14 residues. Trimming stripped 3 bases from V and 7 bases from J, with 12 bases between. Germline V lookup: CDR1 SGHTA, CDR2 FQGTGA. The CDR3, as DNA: TGTGCCAGCAGCTTGGTCGAGGTGGGCGGGGAGCTGTTTTTT. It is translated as CASSLVEVGGELFF. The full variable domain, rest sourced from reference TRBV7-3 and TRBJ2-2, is GAGVSQTPSNKVTEKGKYVELRCDPISGHTALYWYRQSLGQGPEFLIYFQGTGAADDSGLPNDRFFAVRPEGSVSTLKIQRTERGDSAVYLCASSLVEVGGELFFGEGSRLTVL.

CDR3 in DNA: TGTGCCAGCAGCCCAGGGATCCTTGCAACTAATGAAAAACTGTTTTTT. Encoded protein: CASSPGILATNEKLFF. This chain connects TRBV5-4 to TRBJ1-4, with a tentative D call TRBD1 (5 bases). CDR3 length equals 16 residues. The germline gives CDR1 SGHNT, CDR2 YYREEE (reference sequence). Trimming shortened V by 4 bases and J by 0 bases, and 13 bases separated the two germline ends.